These 25 T cell receptor beta chains came from one sample sequenced in a study of T cells after somatic rescue of genetic block (TCRdb year 2020). Receptor amplification or capture employed the immunoSEQ multiplex PCR assay. This immuneACCESS table, as held by TCRdb, lists in-frame sequences with V and J called but not all clones. Of the missing ones, under half trace to an unresolved V gene in checked studies; the others have no known cause. The sample profile shows 85,000 to 90,000 clones; 85% to 90% of them were found once. The top ten hold roughly 1.7% of the sample. The sequenced sample consisted of peripheral blood mononuclear cells (PBMCs). The source is a woman between 18 and 29 years old.

The chain is built from TRBV5-4 and TRBJ2-5; either TRBD1 or TRBD2 may supply D (5 bases each). The CDR3 has 14 amino acids. Germline V gene sequence: CDR1 SGHNT, CDR2 YYREEE (reference sequence). V was trimmed by 2 bases and J by 1 base, leaving 9 bases between them. The CDR3 loop is CASSLDGTQETQYF. CDR3 DNA sequence: TGTGCCAGCAGCTTAGACGGGACCCAAGAGACCCAGTACTTC.

V is TRBV6-5 and J is TRBJ1-2; D not resolved. Deletions cut 6 bases from V and 3 bases from J, with 11 bases between. The germline V gene has CDR1 MNHEY and CDR2 SVGAGI. This CDR3 is 13 amino acids long. The CDR3 coding sequence is TGTGCCAGCAGGCCCCCGGACCACTATGGCTACACCTTC. It codes for CASRPPDHYGYTF.

V is TRBV25-1 and J is TRBJ2-3, with 7 bases fitting TRBD2. Trimming took 8 bases from V and 3 from J; bases not matched to a gene: 8. Germline V gene data show CDR1 as MGHDK and CDR2 as SYGVNS. The CDR3 length is 14 residues. The CDR3 here is CASVAPGGTDTQYF. DNA of the CDR3: TGTGCCAGCGTAGCCCCGGGGGGTACAGATACGCAGTATTTT.

This clone was picked up a small number of times. The V and J genes are TRBV6-6 and TRBJ2-1, with 10 bases matching TRBD2. The CDR3 has 16 residues. V lost 2 bases and J lost 8; bases outside the gene matches: 9. Germline CDR1 reads MNHNY; CDR2 reads SVGAGI (reference sequence). As DNA, the CDR3 is TGTGCCAGCAGTTACCCTCCCAGCGGGAGGGCCGATGAGCAGTTCTTC. Translation: CASSYPPSGRADEQFF.

The V call is TRBV6-6, the J call TRBJ1-4; no reliable D call. CDR1 is MNHNY and CDR2 is SVGAGI in the germline V gene (reference sequence). This CDR3 has 16 residues. Trimming took off 1 base at V and 5 bases at J, with 14 bases between the two ends. CDR3 protein: CASSYYVASINEKLFF. The DNA for the CDR3 is TGTGCCAGCAGTTACTACGTTGCCAGTATCAATGAAAAACTGTTTTTT.

The chain links TRBV4-2 to TRBJ1-4, with D possibly being TRBD1 (5 bases). CDR1 LGHNA and CDR2 YNFKEQ come from the germline V gene. CDR3 length: 16 amino acids. Trimming took off 0 bases at V and 6 bases at J, with 14 bases between the two ends. In nucleotides, the CDR3 is TGTGCCAGCAGCCAAGAGCGCGGGGGGGTTGATGAAAAACTGTTTTTT. Encoded protein: CASSQERGGVDEKLFF.

V is TRBV9 and J is TRBJ2-7, with TRBD2 matching over 14 bases. The length of the CDR3 is 16 residues. Germline CDR1 reads SGDLS; CDR2 reads YYNGEE. V was pared by 4 bases and J by 5 bases, with 8 bases of the junction left unmatched. This chain's CDR3 is CASSPQGLAGAHEQYF. The CDR3 bases are TGTGCCAGCAGCCCCCAGGGACTAGCGGGAGCCCACGAGCAGTACTTC.

The chain couples TRBV6-5 to TRBJ2-5; D is ambiguous. The V gene's germline CDR1 is MNHEY and CDR2 SVGAGI. The length of the CDR3 is 12 residues. The V gene lost 5 bases and the J gene lost 3 bases, with 7 bases spanning the gap. The CDR3 coding sequence is TGTGCCAGCAGTGCTAAGGAAGAGACCCAGTACTTC. This gives the protein CASSAKEETQYF.

CDR3 in amino acids: CASSPNPRTASYNEQFF. The CDR3 nucleotides read TGCGCCAGCAGCCCCAACCCAAGGACGGCTTCCTACAATGAGCAGTTCTTC. This rearrangement joins TRBV4-1 to TRBJ2-1; D not certain. Trimming left V 4 bases short and J 1 base short, with 17 bases between. CDR1 is MGHRA, CDR2 YSYEKL, per germline. The CDR3 is made up of 17 amino acids.

This clone came up once. V usage is TRBV6-5 and J usage is TRBJ1-1; 8 bases match TRBD1. There are 13 residues in the CDR3. Looked up from germline, CDR1 is MNHEY and CDR2 is SVGAGI. The J segment lost 11 bases and the V segment lost 2 bases, leaving 7 bases of the junction unmatched. The CDR3 sequence is CASSYETGVRAFF. The CDR3 DNA follows: TGTGCCAGCAGTTACGAGACAGGGGTTCGGGCTTTCTTT.

The V gene is TRBV27, the J gene TRBJ2-1; 7 positions agree with TRBD1. Germline V gives CDR1 MNHEY, CDR2 SMNVEV (reference sequence). The V gene end was trimmed by 1 base and the J gene end by 8 bases; junction bases not matched to a gene: 8. CDR3 size: 15 residues. CDR3 bases: TGTGCCAGCAGTTTATTACGACAGGGCTGGGATGAGCAGTTCTTC. This sequence encodes CASSLLRQGWDEQFF.

The chain is built from TRBV18 and TRBJ2-1, with 13 bases identical to TRBD2. The CDR3 loop spans 17 amino acids. J gave up 4 bases and V 8 bases, and 11 bases lay outside the gene matches. Per the germline V gene, CDR1 is KGHSH and CDR2 is LQKENI. The CDR3 here is CASNGLAGAEFYNEQFF. In nucleotides, the CDR3 is TGTGCCAGCAATGGACTAGCGGGAGCAGAGTTTTACAATGAGCAGTTCTTC.

This rearrangement joins TRBV14 to TRBJ2-3, with D uncertain. CDR1 is SGHDN, CDR2 FVKESK, per germline. The V end lost 4 bases, the J end lost 0 bases, and 17 bases lay between the germline ends. The CDR3 is 17 residues long. In nucleotides, the CDR3 is TGTGCCAGCAGCCTAAGTCCTGGGGAAGGAAGCACAGATACGCAGTATTTT. Translating it yields CASSLSPGEGSTDTQYF.

The chain is built from TRBV18 and TRBJ1-5; 7 bases align to TRBD1. The germline V gene has CDR1 KGHSH and CDR2 LQKENI. This CDR3 spans 14 amino acids. With V trimmed by 2 bases and J by 7 bases, 5 bases remained unmatched. The CDR3 DNA reads as TGTGCCAGCTCACCAAACAGGGGAGGGCAGCCCCAGCATTTT. It yields the protein CASSPNRGGQPQHF. Based on the CDR3 plus reference TRBV18 and TRBJ1-5, the full variable domain is NAGVMQNPRHLVRRRGQEARLRCSPMKGHSHVYWYRQLPEEGLKFMVYLQKENIIDESGMPKERFSAEFPKEGPSILRIQQVVRGDSAAYFCASSPNRGGQPQHFGDGTRLSIL.

V gene TRBV10-2 combines with J gene TRBJ2-2; D gene uncertain. The V gene lost 7 bases and the J gene lost 8 bases, with 11 bases spanning the gap. The CDR3 extends over 12 amino acids. Germline-derived CDR1 and CDR2 are WSHSY and SAAADI. The CDR3, as DNA: TGCGCCAGCACCCTAGGTCCGGGGGAGCTGTTTTTT. Its protein product is CASTLGPGELFF.

The chain has TRBV5-1 and TRBJ2-1; maybe TRBD1 (7 bases). Germline values: CDR1 SGHRS, CDR2 YFSETQ. CDR3 length: 15 residues. V dropped 4 bases and J dropped 1 base, with 12 bases sitting between them. The CDR3 region has the DNA TGCGCCAGCAGCCCCCAGGGGGGTTCCTACAATGAGCAGTTCTTC. The encoded protein is CASSPQGGSYNEQFF.

This chain connects TRBV6-1 to TRBJ2-2; 12 nucleotides align to TRBD2. Unmatched junction bases numbered 8, after V lost 4 bases and J lost 5 bases. CDR1 and CDR2 from the germline V gene are MNHNS and SASEGT. CDR3 length: 17 residues. CDR3 region: CASSVASGRAGTGELFF. CDR3 nucleotides: TGTGCCAGCAGTGTTGCTAGCGGGAGGGCCGGTACCGGGGAGCTGTTTTTT.

The J gene is TRBJ2-1, the V gene TRBV7-9; 9 bases map to TRBD2. With V trimmed by 5 bases and J by 4 bases, 6 bases remained unmatched. Looked up from germline, CDR1 is SEHNR and CDR2 is FQNEAQ (reference sequence). The CDR3 length is 15 residues. As DNA, the CDR3 is TGTGCCAGCAGCCGGGGACTAGCCCCGTACAATGAGCAGTTCTTC. As protein: CASSRGLAPYNEQFF.

Only one count was recorded for this clone. The rearrangement uses TRBV28 and TRBJ2-7; weak D call: TRBD1 (6 bases). Germline CDR1 MDHEN, CDR2 SYDVKM. CDR3 length: 15 amino acids. Between the trimmed V and J ends, which lost 4 bases and 4 bases, there was a span of 17 bases. CDR3 amino acids: CASSYAGTKVYEQYF. CDR3 DNA: TGTGCCAGCAGTTACGCCGGGACAAAGGTGTACGAGCAGTACTTC.

The rearrangement links TRBV27 to TRBJ1-1; 8 nucleotides agree with TRBD1. This CDR3 contains 16 residues. CDR1 and CDR2 from the germline V gene are MNHEY and SMNVEV (reference sequence). J gave up 3 bases and V 6 bases, and 12 bases lay outside the gene matches. DNA of the CDR3: TGTGCCAGCAGCGCCCTATCGATACAGGGGGACACTGAAGCTTTCTTT. Protein: CASSALSIQGDTEAFF.

This clone showed up just once. J is TRBJ2-1 and V is TRBV27; possibly TRBD1 for D (6 bases). The V gene's germline CDR1 is MNHEY and CDR2 SMNVEV (reference sequence). CDR3 length equals 17 residues. V lost 5 bases and J lost 6, with 23 bases in between. The CDR3 region is CASSGGQTYHFINEQFF. CDR3 nucleotide sequence: TGTGCCAGCAGTGGAGGACAGACATACCATTTCATCAATGAGCAGTTCTTC.

This chain's CDR3 is CASSRGQGRVSNTEAFF. The CDR3, as DNA: TGTGCCAGCAGCCGCGGACAGGGAAGGGTATCGAACACTGAAGCTTTCTTT. The gene calls are TRBV28 and TRBJ1-1; 8 bases match TRBD1. CDR3 length: 17 residues. Germline CDR1 is MDHEN and CDR2 is SYDVKM. V gave up 6 bases and J gave up 1 base; unmatched junction bases: 13.

The chain has TRBV7-8 and TRBJ2-7, with 7 bases lining up with TRBD1. Per germline, CDR1 SGHVS and CDR2 FQNEAQ. This CDR3 is built from 14 residues. After removal of 1 base from V and 3 bases from J, the junction contained 3 bases not matched to a gene. CDR3 bases: TGTGCCAGCAGCTTAGAGGGGGCTCACTACGAGCAGTACTTC. Translating it yields CASSLEGAHYEQYF.

The chain recombines TRBV7-6 with TRBJ2-7; the D is unclear. The CDR3 runs 12 residues. In germline, CDR1 is SGHVS, CDR2 FNYEAQ. Trimming cost V 8 bases and J 2 bases, with 10 bases left between them. The CDR3 DNA is TGTGCCAGCGCGGACGGCACCTACGAGCAGTACTTC. It encodes CASADGTYEQYF.

The J gene is TRBJ2-3, the V gene TRBV19; D not resolved. Deletions cut 3 bases from V and 1 base from J, with 5 bases between. This CDR3 region has 13 residues. CDR1 and CDR2 (germline): LNHDA, SQIVND (reference sequence). The CDR3 nucleotides are TGTGCCAGTAGTATCCTTCGCACAGATACGCAGTATTTT. Protein sequence: CASSILRTDTQYF.